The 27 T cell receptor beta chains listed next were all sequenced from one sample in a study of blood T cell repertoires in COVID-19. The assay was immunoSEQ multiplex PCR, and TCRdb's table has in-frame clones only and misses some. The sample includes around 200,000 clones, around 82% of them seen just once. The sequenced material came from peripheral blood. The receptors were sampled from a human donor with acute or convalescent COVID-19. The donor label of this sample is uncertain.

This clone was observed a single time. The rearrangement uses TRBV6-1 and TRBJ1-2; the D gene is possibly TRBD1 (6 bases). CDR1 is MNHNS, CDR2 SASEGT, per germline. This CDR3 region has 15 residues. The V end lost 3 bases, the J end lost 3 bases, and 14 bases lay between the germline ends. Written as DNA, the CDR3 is TGTGCCAGCAGTGACCTATTGGCAGGGGACTATGGCTACACCTTC. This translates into CASSDLLAGDYGYTF.

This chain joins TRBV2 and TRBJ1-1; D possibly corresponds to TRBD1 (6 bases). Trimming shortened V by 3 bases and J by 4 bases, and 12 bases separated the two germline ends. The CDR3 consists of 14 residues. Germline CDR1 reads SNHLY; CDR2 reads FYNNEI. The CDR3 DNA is TGTGCCAGCAGTGACGGGGGGGCGGTCACTGAAGCTTTCTTT. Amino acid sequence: CASSDGGAVTEAFF. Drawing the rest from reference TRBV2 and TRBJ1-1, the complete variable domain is EPEVTQTPSHQVTQMGQEVILRCVPISNHLYFYWYRQILGQKVEFLVSFYNNEISEKSEIFDDQFSVERPDGSNFTLKIRSTKLEDSAMYFCASSDGGAVTEAFFGQGTRLTVV.

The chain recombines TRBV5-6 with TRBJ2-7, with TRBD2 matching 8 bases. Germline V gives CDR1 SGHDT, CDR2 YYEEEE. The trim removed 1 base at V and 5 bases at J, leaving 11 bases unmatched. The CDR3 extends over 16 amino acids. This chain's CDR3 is CASSLNTGGRFDEQYF. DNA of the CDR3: TGTGCCAGCAGCTTGAACACGGGCGGGAGGTTCGACGAGCAGTACTTC.

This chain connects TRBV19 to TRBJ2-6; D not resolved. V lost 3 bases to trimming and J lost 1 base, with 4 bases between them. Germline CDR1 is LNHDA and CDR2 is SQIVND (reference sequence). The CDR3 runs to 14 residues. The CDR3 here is CASSISSGANVLTF. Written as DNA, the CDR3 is TGTGCCAGTAGTATTTCTTCTGGGGCCAACGTCCTGACTTTC.

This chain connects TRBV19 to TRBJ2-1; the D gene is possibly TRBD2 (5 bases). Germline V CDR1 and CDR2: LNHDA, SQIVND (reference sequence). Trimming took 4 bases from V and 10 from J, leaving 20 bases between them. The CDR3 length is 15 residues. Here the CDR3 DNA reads TGTGCCAGTAGTAGGACTTACGTTAATGGGGTCGAGCAGTTCTTC. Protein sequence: CASSRTYVNGVEQFF.

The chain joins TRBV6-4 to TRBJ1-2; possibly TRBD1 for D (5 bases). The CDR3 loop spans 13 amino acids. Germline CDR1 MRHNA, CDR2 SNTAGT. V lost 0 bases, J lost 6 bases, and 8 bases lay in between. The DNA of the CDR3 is TGTGCCAGCAGTGACTCGAAAGGGGATGGCTACACCTTC. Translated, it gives CASSDSKGDGYTF.

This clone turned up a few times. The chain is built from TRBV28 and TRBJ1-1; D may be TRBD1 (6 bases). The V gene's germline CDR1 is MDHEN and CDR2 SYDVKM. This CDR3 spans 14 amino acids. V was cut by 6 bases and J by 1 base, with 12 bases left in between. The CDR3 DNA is TGTGCCAGCAGACCGACAGGAGCGAACACTGAAGCTTTCTTT. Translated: CASRPTGANTEAFF.

CDR3 protein: CASTPAGANYGYTF. In nucleotides, the CDR3 is TGTGCCAGTACCCCCGCGGGAGCTAACTATGGCTACACCTTC. The gene calls are TRBV19 and TRBJ1-2; D is ambiguous. The CDR3 consists of 14 residues. Germline CDR1 and CDR2: LNHDA and SQIVND (reference sequence). V lost 7 bases to trimming and J lost 0 bases, with 12 bases between them.

CDR3 residues: CASSSFSGSWYEQYF. The DNA for the CDR3 is TGTGCCAGCTCATCCTTTAGCGGGAGTTGGTACGAGCAGTACTTC. The chain combines TRBV18 with TRBJ2-7; TRBD2 aligns across 9 bases. V lost 5 bases and J lost 4; bases outside the gene matches: 9. Germline V CDR1 and CDR2: KGHSH, LQKENI. This CDR3 is built from 15 residues. The full variable domain, in which reference TRBV18 and TRBJ2-7 provide the parts outside the CDR3, is NAGVMQNPRHLVRRRGQEARLRCSPMKGHSHVYWYRQLPEEGLKFMVYLQKENIIDESGMPKERFSAEFPKEGPSILRIQQVVRGDSAAYFCASSSFSGSWYEQYFGPGTRLTVT.

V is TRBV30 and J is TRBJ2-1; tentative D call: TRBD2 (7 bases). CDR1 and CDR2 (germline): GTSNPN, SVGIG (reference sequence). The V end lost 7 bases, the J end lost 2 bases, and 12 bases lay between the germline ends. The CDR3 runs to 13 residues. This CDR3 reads CALGAGAYNEQFF. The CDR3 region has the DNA TGTGCCTTGGGGGCGGGAGCCTACAATGAGCAGTTCTTC.

The DNA for the CDR3 is TGTGCCAGCAGACTAGCGGGAGAATTGGCTACGCAGTATTTT. This gives the protein CASRLAGELATQYF. This chain uses TRBV27 with TRBJ2-3; TRBD2 agrees at 11 bases. CDR3 length: 14 amino acids. CDR1 is MNHEY, CDR2 SMNVEV, per germline (reference sequence). V shed 6 bases, J shed 8 bases, and the junction held 7 bases outside the gene matches.

The CDR3 DNA reads as TGTGCCAGTAGCCAGACAGGGGGTCCTTACGAGCAGTACTTC. This encodes CASSQTGGPYEQYF. The chain recombines TRBV19 with TRBJ2-7, with TRBD1 identical over 9 bases. The CDR3 contains 14 residues. With 6 bases clipped from V and 4 bases from J, the junction kept 7 bases outside the gene matches. Germline loops: CDR1 LNHDA, CDR2 SQIVND (reference sequence). The variable domain in full, completed from reference TRBV19 and TRBJ2-7, reads DGGITQSPKYLFRKEGQNVTLSCEQNLNHDAMYWYRQDPGQGLRLIYYSQIVNDFQKGDIAEGYSVSREKKESFPLTVTSAQKNPTAFYLCASSQTGGPYEQYFGPGTRLTVT.

The CDR3 protein is CASSDPGQSDGYTF. DNA of the CDR3: TGTGCCAGCAGTGACCCGGGACAGTCAGATGGCTACACCTTC. The rearrangement links TRBV25-1 to TRBJ1-2, with 7 nucleotides matching TRBD1. The V gene end was trimmed by 3 bases and the J gene end by 6 bases; junction bases not matched to a gene: 7. Looked up from germline, CDR1 is MGHDK and CDR2 is SYGVNS. The CDR3 consists of 14 residues.

The CDR3 DNA reads TGTGCCAGCAGCTTGGCTGGGCTGGCAGAGACCCAGTACTTC. Translated: CASSLAGLAETQYF. This chain joins TRBV5-4 and TRBJ2-5; D is uncertain. The CDR3 spans 14 residues. Germline lookup yields CDR1 SGHNT and CDR2 YYREEE (reference sequence). V lost 0 bases and J 4 bases, leaving 10 bases between the germline ends.

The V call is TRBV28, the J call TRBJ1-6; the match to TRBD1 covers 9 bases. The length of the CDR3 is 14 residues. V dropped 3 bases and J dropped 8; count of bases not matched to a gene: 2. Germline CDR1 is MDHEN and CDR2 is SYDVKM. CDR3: CASSLGQGYSPLHF. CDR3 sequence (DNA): TGTGCCAGCAGTTTGGGACAGGGCTATTCACCCCTCCACTTT.

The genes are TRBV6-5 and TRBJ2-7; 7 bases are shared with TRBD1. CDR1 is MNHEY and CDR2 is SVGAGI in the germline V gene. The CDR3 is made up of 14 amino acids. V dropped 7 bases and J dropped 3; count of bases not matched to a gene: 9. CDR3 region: CASNLQGPNYEQYF. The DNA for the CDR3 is TGTGCCAGCAACCTACAGGGGCCCAACTACGAGCAGTACTTC.

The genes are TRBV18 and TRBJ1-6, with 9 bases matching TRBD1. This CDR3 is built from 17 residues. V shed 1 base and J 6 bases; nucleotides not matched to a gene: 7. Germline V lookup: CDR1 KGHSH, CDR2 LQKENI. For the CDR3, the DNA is TGTGCCAGCTCACCACAGGACAGGGGATCGGTTAATTCACCCCTCCACTTT. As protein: CASSPQDRGSVNSPLHF.

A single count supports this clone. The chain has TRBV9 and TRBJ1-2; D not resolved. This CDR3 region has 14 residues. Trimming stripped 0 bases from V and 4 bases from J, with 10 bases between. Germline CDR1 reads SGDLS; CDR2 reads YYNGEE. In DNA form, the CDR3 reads TGTGCCAGCAGCGTAGTCGAGGGAAGCTATGGCTACACCTTC. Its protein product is CASSVVEGSYGYTF. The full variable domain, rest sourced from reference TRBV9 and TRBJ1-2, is DSGVTQTPKHLITATGQRVTLRCSPRSGDLSVYWYQQSLDQGLQFLIQYYNGEERAKGNILERFSAQQFPDLHSELNLSSLELGDSALYFCASSVVEGSYGYTFGSGTRLTVV.

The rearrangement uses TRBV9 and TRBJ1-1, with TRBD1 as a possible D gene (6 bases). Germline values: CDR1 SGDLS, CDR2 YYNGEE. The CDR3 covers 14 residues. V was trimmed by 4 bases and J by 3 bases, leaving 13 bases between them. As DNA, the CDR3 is TGTGCCAGCAGCTCGAGGTCAGGGGACACTGAAGCTTTCTTT. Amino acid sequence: CASSSRSGDTEAFF.

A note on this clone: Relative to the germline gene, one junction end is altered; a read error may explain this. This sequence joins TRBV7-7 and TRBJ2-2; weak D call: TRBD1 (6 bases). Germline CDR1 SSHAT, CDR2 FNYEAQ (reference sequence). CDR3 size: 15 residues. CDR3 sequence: CASSLDSLNTGELFF. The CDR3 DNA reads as TGTGCTAGCAGCTTGGACAGTTTGAACACCGGGGAGCTGTTTTTT. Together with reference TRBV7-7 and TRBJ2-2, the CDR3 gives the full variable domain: GAGVSQSPRYKVTKRGQDVTLRCDPISSHATLYWYQQALGQGPEFLTYFNYEAQPDKSGLPSDRFSAERPEGSISTLTIQRTEQRDSAMYRCASSLDSLNTGELFFGEGSRLTVL.

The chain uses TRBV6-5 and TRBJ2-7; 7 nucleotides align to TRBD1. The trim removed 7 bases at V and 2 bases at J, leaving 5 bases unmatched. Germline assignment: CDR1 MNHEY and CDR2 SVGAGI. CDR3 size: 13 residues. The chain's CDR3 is CASTGQATYEQYF. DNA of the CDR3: TGTGCCAGCACTGGACAGGCCACCTACGAGCAGTACTTC.

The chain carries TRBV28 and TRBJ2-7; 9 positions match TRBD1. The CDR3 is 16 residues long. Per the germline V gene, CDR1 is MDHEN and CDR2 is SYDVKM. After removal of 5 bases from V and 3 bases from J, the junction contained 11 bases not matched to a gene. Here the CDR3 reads CASSLGGTGRIYEQYF. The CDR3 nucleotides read TGTGCCAGCAGTCTAGGCGGGACAGGGAGAATCTACGAGCAGTACTTC.

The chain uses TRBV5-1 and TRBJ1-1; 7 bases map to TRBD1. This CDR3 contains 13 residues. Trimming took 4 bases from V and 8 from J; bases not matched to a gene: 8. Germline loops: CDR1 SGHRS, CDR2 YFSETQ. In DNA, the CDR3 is TGCGCCAGCAGCATAACCACAGGGGTCGAAGCTTTCTTT. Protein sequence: CASSITTGVEAFF. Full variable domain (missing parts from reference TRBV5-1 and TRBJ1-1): KAGVTQTPRYLIKTRGQQVTLSCSPISGHRSVSWYQQTPGQGLQFLFEYFSETQRNKGNFPGRFSGRQFSNSRSEMNVSTLELGDSALYLCASSITTGVEAFFGQGTRLTVV.

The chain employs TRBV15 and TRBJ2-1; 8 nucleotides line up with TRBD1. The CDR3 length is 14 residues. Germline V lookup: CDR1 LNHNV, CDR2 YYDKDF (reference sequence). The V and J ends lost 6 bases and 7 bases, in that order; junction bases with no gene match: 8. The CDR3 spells CATRRPDRANEQFF. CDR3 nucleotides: TGTGCCACCAGGAGACCGGACAGGGCTAATGAGCAGTTCTTC.

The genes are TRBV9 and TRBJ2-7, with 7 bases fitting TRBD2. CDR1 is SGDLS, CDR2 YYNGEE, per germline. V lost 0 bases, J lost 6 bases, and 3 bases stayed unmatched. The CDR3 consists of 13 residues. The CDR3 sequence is CASSVVGGGEQYF. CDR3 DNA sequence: TGTGCCAGCAGCGTAGTTGGCGGGGGCGAGCAGTACTTC.

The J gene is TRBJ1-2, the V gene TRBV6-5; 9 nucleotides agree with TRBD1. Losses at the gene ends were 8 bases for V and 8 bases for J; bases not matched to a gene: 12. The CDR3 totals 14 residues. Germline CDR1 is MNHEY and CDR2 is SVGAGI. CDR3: CASSRGTGTMGYTF. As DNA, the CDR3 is TGTGCCAGCTCTCGAGGGACAGGGACTATGGGCTACACCTTC.

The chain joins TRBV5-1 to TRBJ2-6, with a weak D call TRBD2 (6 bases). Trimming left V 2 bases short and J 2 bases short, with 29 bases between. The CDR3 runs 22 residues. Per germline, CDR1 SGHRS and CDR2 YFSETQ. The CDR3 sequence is CASSLKSWSGRRGTPGANVLTF. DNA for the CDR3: TGCGCCAGCAGCTTAAAGTCTTGGTCTGGGCGGAGGGGCACACCTGGGGCCAACGTCCTGACTTTC.